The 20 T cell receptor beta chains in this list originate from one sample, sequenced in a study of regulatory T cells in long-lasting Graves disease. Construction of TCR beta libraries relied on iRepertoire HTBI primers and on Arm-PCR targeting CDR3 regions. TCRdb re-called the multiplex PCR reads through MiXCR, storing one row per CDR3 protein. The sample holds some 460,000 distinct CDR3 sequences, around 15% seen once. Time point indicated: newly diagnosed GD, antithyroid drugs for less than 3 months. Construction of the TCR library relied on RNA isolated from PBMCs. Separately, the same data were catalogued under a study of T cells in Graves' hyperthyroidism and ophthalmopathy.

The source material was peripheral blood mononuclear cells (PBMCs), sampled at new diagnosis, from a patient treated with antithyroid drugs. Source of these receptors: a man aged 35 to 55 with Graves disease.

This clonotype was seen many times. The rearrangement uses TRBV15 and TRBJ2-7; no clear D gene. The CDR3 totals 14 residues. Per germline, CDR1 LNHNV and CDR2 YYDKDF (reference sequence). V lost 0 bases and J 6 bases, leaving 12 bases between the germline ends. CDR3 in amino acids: CATSREQAHSEQYF. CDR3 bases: TGTGCCACCAGCAGAGAACAAGCCCACAGCGAGCAGTACTTC.

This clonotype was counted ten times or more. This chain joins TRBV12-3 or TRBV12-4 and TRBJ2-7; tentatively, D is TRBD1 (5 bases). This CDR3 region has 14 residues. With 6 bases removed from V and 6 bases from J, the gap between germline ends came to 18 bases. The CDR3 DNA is TGTGCCAGCAGCCCTGGGCGGATGGGGCTCGAGCAGTACTTC. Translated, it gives CASSPGRMGLEQYF.

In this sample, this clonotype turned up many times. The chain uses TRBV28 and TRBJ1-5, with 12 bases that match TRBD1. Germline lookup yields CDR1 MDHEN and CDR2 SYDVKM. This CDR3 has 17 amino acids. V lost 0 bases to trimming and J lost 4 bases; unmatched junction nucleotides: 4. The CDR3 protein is CASSLWEGQGANQPQHF. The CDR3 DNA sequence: TGTGCCAGCAGTTTATGGGAGGGACAGGGGGCGAATCAGCCCCAGCATTTT.

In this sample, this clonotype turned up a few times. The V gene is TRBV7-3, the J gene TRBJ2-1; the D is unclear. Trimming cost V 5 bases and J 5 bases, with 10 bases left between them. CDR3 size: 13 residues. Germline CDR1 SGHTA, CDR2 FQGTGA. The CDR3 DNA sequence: TGTGCCAGCAGCCCCGCTCGGGACAATGAGCAGTTCTTC. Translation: CASSPARDNEQFF.

The CDR3 DNA sequence: TGCAGTGGCAGACAGGGAGTTAATCAGCCCCAGCATTTT. Its translation: CSGRQGVNQPQHF. V and J are TRBV20-1 and TRBJ1-5, with 7 bases identical to TRBD1. Trimming at V came to 7 bases and at J to 4 bases, leaving 7 bases not matched to a gene. CDR3 size: 13 residues. The V gene's germline CDR1 is DFQATT and CDR2 SNEGSKA (reference sequence).

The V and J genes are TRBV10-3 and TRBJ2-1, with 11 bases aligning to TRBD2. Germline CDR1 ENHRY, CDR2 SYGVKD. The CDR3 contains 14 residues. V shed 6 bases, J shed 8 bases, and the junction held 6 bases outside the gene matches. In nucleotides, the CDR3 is TGTGCCATCAGCCTTAGCGGGAGGGTGGATGAGCAGTTCTTC. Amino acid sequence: CAISLSGRVDEQFF.

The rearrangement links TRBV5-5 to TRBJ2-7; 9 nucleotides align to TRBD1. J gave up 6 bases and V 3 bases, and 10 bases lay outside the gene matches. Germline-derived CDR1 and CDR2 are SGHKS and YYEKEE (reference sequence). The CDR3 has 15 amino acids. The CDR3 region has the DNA TGTGCCAGCAGCTCCCAGGACAGGGGAGGGCTCGAGCAGTACTTC. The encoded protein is CASSSQDRGGLEQYF.

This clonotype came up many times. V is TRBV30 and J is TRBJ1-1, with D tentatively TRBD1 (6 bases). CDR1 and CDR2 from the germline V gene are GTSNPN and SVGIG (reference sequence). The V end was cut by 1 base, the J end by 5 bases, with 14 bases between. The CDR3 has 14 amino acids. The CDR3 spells CAWSADGQTTEAFF. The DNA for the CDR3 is TGTGCCTGGAGTGCCGACGGACAGACTACTGAAGCTTTCTTT.

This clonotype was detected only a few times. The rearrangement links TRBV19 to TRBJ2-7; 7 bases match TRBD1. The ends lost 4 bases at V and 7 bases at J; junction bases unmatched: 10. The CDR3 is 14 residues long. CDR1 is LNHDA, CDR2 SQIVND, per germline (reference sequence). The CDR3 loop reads CASSRRQGLLEQYF. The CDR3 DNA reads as TGTGCCAGTAGTAGGCGACAGGGCCTCTTGGAGCAGTACTTC.

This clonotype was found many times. The CDR3 loop is CACLFGSEQFF. CDR3 DNA: TGTGCCTGCCTGTTCGGGAGTGAGCAGTTCTTC. The chain employs TRBV2 and TRBJ2-1; perhaps TRBD2 as D (6 bases). Trimming left V 11 bases short and J 9 bases short, with 14 bases between. The CDR3 contains 11 residues. From germline, CDR1 is SNHLY and CDR2 FYNNEI.

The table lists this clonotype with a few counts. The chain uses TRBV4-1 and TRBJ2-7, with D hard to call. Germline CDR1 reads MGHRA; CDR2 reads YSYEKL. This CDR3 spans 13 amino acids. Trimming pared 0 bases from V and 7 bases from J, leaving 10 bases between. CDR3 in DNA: TGCGCCAGCAGCCAAGACAATCCTACGGAGCAGTACTTC. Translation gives CASSQDNPTEQYF.

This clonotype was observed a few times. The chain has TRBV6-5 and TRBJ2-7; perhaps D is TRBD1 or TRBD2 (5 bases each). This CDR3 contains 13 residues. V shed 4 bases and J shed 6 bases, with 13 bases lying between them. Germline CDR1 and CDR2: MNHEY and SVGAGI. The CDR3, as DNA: TGTGCCAGCAGTTCCACGCCCGGGACCGAGCAGTACTTC. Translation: CASSSTPGTEQYF.

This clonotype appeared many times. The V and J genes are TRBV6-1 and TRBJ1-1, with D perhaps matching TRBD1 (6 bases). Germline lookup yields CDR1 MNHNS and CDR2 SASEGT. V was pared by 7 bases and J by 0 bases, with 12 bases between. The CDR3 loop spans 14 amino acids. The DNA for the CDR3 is TGTGCCAGCATGCGGTGGGGGCTGAACACTGAAGCTTTCTTT. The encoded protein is CASMRWGLNTEAFF.

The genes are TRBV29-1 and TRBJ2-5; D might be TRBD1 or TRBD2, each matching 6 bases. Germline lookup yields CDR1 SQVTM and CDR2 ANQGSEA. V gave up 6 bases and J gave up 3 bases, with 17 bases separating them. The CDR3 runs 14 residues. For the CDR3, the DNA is TGCAGCGTGATTTCGGGGGCCGCCGAAGAGACCCAGTACTTC. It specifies CSVISGAAEETQYF. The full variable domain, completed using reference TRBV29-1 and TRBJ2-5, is SAVISQKPSRDICQRGTSLTIQCQVDSQVTMMFWYRQQPGQSLTLIATANQGSEATYESGFVIDKFPISRPNLTFSTLTVSNMSPEDSSIYLCSVISGAAEETQYFGPGTRLLVL.

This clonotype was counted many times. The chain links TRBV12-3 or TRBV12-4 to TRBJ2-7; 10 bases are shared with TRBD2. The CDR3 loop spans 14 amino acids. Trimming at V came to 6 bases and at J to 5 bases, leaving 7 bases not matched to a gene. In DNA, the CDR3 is TGTGCCAGCAGGGGGACGGGACTAGCGAACGAGCAGTACTTC. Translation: CASRGTGLANEQYF.

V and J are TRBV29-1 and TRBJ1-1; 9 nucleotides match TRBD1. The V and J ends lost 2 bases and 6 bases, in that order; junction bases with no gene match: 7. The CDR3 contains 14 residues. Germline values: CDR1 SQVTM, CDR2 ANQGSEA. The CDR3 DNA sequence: TGCAGCGTTGAAATGACAGGGGGGGCTTCTGAAGCTTTCTTT. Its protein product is CSVEMTGGASEAFF.

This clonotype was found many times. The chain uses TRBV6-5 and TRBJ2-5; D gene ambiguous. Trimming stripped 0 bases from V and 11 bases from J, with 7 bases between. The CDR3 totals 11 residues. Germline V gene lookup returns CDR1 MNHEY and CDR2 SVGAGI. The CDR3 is CASSYSGLQYF. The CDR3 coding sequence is TGTGCCAGCAGTTACTCTGGTCTTCAGTACTTC.

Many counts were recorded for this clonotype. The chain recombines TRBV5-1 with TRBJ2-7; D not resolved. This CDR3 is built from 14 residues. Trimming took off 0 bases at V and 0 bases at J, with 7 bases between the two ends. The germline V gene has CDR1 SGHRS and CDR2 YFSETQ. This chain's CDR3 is CASSLAQSSYEQYF. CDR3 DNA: TGCGCCAGCAGCTTGGCCCAGAGCTCCTACGAGCAGTACTTC.

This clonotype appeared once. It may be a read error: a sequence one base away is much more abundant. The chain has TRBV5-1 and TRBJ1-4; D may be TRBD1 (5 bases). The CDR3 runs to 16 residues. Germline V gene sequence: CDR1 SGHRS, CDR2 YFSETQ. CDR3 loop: CASSSRPGRINEKLSF. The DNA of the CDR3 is TGTGCCAGCAGCTCGCGGCCGGGACGGATTAATGAAAAACTGTCTTTT.

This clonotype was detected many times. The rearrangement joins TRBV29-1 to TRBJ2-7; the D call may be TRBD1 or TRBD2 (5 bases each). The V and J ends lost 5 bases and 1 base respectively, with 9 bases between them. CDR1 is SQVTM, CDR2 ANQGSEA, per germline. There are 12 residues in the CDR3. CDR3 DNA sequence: TGCAGCGTTTTAGGGGAGTCCTACGAGCAGTACTTC. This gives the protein CSVLGESYEQYF.